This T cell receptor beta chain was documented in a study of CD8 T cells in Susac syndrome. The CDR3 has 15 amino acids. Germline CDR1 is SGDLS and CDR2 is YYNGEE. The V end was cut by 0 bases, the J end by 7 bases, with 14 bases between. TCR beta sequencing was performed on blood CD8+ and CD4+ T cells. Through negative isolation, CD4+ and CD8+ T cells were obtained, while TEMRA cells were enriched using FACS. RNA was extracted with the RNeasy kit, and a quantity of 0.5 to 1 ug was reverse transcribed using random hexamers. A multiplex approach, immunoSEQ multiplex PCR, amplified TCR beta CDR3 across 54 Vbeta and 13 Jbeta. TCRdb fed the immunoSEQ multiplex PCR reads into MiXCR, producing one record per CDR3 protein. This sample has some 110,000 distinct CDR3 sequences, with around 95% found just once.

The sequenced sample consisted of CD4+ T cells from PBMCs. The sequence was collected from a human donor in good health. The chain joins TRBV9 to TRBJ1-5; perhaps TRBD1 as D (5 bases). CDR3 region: CASSVESGLDQPQHF. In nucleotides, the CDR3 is TGTGCCAGCAGCGTAGAATCAGGGTTGGACCAGCCCCAGCATTTT.